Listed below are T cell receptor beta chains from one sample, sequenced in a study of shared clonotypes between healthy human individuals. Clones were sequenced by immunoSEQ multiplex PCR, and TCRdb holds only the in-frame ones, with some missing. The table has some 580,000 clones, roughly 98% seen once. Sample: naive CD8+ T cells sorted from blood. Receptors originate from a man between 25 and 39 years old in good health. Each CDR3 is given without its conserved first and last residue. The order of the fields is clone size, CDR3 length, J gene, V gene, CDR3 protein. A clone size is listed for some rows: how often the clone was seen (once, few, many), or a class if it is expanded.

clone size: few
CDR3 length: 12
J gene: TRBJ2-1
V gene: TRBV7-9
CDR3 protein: ASSSPQGYNEQF

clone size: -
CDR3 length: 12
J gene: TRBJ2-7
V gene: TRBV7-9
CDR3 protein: ASSSAGASYEQY

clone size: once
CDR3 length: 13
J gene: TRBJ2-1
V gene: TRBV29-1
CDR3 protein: SVEDSAGGGHEQF

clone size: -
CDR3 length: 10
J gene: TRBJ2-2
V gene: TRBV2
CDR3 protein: ASTQGSGELF

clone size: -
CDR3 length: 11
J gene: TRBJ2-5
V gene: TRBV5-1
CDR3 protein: ASTWWVGETQY

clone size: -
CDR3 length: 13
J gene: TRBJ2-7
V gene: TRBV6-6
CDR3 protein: ASSYSSGRAYEQY

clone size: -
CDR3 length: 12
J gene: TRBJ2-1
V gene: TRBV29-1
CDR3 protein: SVEDRGVYNEQF

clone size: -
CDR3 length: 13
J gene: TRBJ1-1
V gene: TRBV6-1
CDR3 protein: ASSEAAGKNTEAF

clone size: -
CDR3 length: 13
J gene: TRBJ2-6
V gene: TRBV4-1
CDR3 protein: ASSVEGSGANVLT

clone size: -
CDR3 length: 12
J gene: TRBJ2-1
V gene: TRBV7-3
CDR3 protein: ASSPGGLPDEQF

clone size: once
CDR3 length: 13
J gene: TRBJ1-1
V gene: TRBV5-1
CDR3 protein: ASSSWTGSGTEAF

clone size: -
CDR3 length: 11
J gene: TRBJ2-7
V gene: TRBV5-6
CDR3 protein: ASSLGFSYEQY

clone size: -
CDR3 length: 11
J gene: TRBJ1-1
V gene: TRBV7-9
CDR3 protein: ASASGGNTEAF

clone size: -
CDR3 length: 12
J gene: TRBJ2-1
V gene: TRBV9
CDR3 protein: ASSTMGGTFDQF

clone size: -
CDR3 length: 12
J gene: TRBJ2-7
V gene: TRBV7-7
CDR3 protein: ASSPGVGGYEQY

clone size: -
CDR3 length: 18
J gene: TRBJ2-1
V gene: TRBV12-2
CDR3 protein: ASRQSQSNQTGTSGNKEF

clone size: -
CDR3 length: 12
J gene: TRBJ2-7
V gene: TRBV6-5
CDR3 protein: ASSSRDKSYEQY

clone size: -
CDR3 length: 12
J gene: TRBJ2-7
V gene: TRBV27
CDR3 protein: ASILRDKHYEQY

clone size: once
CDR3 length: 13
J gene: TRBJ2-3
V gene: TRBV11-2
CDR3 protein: ASVDSGASTDTQY

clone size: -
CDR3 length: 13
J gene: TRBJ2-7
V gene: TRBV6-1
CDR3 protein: ASTPPDRLYYEQY

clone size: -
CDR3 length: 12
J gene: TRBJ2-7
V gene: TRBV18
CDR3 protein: ASSPKILLYEQY

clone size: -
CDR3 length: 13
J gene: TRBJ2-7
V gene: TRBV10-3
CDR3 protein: AISESGGSSYEQY

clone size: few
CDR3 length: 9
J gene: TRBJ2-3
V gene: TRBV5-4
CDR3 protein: ASSLTDTQY

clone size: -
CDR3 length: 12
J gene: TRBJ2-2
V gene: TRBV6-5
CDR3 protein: ASSPLGGLRELF

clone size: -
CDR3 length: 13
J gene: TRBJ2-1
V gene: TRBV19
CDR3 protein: ASSIFATSYNEQF

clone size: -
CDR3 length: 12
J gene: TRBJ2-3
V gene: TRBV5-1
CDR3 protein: ASSWRSSTDTQY

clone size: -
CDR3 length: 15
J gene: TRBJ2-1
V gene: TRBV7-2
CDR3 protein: ASSLRVSSGRYDEQF

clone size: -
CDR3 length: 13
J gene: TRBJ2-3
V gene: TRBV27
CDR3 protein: ATQGLADPQIRSI

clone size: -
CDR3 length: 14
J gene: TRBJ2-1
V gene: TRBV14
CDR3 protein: ASSASTSGIHNEQF

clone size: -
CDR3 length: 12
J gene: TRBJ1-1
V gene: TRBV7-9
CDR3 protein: ASSSDRGHAEAF

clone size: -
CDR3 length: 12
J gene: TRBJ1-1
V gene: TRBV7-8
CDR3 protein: ASSVRQGITEAF

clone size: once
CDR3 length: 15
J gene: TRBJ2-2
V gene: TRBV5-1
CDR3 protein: ASSLDEVIARSGELF

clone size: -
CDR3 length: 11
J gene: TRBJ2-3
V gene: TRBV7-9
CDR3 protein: ASRVGGTDTQY

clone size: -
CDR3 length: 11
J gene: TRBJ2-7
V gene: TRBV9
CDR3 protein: ASSPPGNYELY

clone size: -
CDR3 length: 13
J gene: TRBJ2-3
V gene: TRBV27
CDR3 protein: ASSLLGQRTDTQY

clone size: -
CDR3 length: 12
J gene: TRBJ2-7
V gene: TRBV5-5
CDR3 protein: ASSIRDFVHEQY

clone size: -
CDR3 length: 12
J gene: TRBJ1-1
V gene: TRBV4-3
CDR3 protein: ASSQDGGNTEAF

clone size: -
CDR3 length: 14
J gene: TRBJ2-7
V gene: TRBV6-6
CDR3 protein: ASTLGLAGDSYEQY

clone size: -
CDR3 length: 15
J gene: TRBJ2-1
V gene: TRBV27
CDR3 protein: ASSPLSLADSLDEQF

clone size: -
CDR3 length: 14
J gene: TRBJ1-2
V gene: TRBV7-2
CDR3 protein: ASSSPERAFGYGYT

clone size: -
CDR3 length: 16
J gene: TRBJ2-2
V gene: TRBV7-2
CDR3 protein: ASSLAPAGAGDTGELF